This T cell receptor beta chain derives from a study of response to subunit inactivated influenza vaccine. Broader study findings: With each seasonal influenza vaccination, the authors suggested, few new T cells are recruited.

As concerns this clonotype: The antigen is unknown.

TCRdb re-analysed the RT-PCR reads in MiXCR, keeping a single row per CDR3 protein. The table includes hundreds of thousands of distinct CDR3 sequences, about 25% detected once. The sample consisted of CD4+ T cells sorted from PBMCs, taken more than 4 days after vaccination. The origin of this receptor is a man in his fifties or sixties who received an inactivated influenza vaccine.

For the CDR3, the DNA is TGTGCCAGCAGTTCCAGGGACAGGGGGCACACCTTC. Translating it yields CASSSRDRGHTF. The J gene is TRBJ1-2, the V gene TRBV12-3 or TRBV12-4, with 12 nucleotides matching TRBD1. V gave up 4 bases and J gave up 12 bases; unmatched junction bases: 3. The CDR3 covers 12 residues.